This T cell receptor (beta chain) is drawn from a study of blood T cell repertoires in COVID-19. Study at large: The United States, Italy and Spain were the sources of the acute and convalescent COVID-19 samples. From T cells, B-cell-depleted T cells, or PBMCs came the material, which was cDNA or gDNA.

J lost 3 bases, V lost 0 bases, and 3 bases had no gene match. CDR3 length: 15 residues. The germline CDR1 and CDR2 sequences are SGHNT and YENEEA. How the authors handled the data: Amplified reference gene primers provided the basis for estimating nucleated cell counts. Sequencing used immunoSEQ multiplex PCR; TCRdb keeps in-frame clones, though not all of them. The V and J calls and clone size were taken over from that table, and D and trimming were inferred from the DNA. The sample lists 75,000 to 100,000 clones; nearly 85% were seen once. The chain recombines TRBV11-3 with TRBJ2-7, with 9 bases matching TRBD1. This TCR was sampled from a woman of 80 years or more with acute or convalescent COVID-19. The sample taken for sequencing was peripheral blood. This CDR3 reads CASSLEGTGHYEQYF. The CDR3 region has the DNA TGTGCCAGCAGCTTAGAGGGGACAGGGCACTACGAGCAGTACTTC.